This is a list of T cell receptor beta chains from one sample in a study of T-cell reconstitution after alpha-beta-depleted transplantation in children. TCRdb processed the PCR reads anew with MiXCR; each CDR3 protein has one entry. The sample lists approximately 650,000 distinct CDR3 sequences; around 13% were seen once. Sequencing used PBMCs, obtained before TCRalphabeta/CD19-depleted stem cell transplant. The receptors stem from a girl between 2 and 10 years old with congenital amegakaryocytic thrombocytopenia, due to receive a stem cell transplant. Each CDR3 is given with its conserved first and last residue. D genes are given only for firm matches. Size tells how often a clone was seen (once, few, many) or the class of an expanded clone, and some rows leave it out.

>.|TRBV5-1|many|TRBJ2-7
TGCGCCAGCAGCTTGGGTCCGGGCAACCCCTACGAGCAGTACTTC
CASSLGPGNPYEQYF
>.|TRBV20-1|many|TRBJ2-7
TGCAGTGCTAGGTTTCGGCGAAAGACGGCGTACGAGCAGTACTTC
CSARFRRKTAYEQYF
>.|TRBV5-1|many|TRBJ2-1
TGCGCCAGCAGCTTGGCTCCGACGGAGAACAATGAGCAGTTCTTC
CASSLAPTENNEQFF
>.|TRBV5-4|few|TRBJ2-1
TGTGCCAGCAGCCCCCGACCGGCGATTGAGCAGTTCTTC
CASSPRPAIEQFF
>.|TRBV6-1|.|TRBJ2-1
TGTGCCAGCAGTGAAATGGATAGCGTCAGTTCAGCTGAGCAGTTCTTC
CASSEMDSVSSAEQFF
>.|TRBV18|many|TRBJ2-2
TGTGCCAGCTCACCAGAACTAAACACCGGGGAGCTGTTTTTT
CASSPELNTGELFF
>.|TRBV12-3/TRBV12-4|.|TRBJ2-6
TGTGCCAGCAGCGTCCAGGGTGCCGGGGCCAACGTCCTGACTTTC
CASSVQGAGANVLTF
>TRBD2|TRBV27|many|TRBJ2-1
TGTGCCAGCAGCCGAGGAGCGGGAATAAACAATGAGCAGTTCTTC
CASSRGAGINNEQFF
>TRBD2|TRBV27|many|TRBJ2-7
TGTGCCAGCAGTCCATTAGCGGCGGGAGTCCCCTACGAGCAGTACTTC
CASSPLAAGVPYEQYF
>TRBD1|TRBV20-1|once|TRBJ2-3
TGCGGTGCTCGAACAGGGGGCCGCGATACGCAGTATTTT
CGARTGGRDTQYF
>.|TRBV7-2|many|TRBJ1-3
TGTGCCAGCAGCTTCCGGGACCCTGGAAACACCATATATTTT
CASSFRDPGNTIYF
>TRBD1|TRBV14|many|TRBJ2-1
TGTGCCAGCAGCCAAGGGTTTTGGGACAGGGCATACAATGAGCAGTTCTTC
CASSQGFWDRAYNEQFF
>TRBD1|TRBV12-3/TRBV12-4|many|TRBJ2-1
TGTGCCAGCAGTCCCCGGGACAGAGGAGACGACAATGAGCAGTTCTTC
CASSPRDRGDDNEQFF
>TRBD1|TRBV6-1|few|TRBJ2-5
TGTGCCAGCAAGACGACAGGGGGCCAGGAGACCCAGTACTTC
CASKTTGGQETQYF
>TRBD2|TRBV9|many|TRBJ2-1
TGTGCCAGCAGCGCCAGCAGGACTAGTGAGAATGAGCAGTTCTTC
CASSASRTSENEQFF
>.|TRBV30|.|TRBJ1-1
TGTGCCTGGAGTGTACTGGGGGGTAACACTGAAGCTTTCTTT
CAWSVLGGNTEAFF
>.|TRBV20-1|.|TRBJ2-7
TGCAGTGCTAGCTACAGGGGGGGACGATACGAGCAGTACTTC
CSASYRGGRYEQYF
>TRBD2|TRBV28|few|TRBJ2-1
TGTGCCAGCAGGACTAGCGGGGGTGCATACAATGAGCAGTTCTTC
CASRTSGGAYNEQFF
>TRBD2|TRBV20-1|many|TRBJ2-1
TGCAGTGCGGGACTAGCGCGGACCTACAATGAGCAGTTCTTC
CSAGLARTYNEQFF
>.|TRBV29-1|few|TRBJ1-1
TGCAGCGTTGAAGATTATGAGCCCCGGGGAAACACTGAAGCTTTCTTT
CSVEDYEPRGNTEAFF
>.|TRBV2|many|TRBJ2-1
TGTGCCAGCAGTGAAGTCGTCGAGCAGTTCTTC
CASSEVVEQFF
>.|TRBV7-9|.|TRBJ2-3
TGTGCCAGCTCGCGGATCCACACAGATACGCAGTATTTT
CASSRIHTDTQYF
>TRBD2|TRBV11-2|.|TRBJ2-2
TGTGCCACCAGATCAGTCGCAGGGATGACTAGCGGAGCCCTCACCGGGGAGCTGTTTTTT
CATRSVAGMTSGALTGELFF
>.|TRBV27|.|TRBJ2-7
TGTGCCAGCAGTCGCCGAGAGCCCCGCCTAGAGCAGTACTTC
CASSRREPRLEQYF
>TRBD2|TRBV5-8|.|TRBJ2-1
TGTGCCAGCACCGGGGGACTAGCGGGGAGTGATGAGCAGTTCTTC
CASTGGLAGSDEQFF
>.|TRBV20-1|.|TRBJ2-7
TGCAGTGCTCGCGGGAGACAGGACTCCGTCTACGAGCAGTACTTC
CSARGRQDSVYEQYF
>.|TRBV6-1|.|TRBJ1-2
TGTGCCAGCGGCGGAGAAAGGGATGCCACCTTC
CASGGERDATF
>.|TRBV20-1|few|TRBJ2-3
TGCAGTGCTAGAGCCAAGGCGGATACGCAGTATTTT
CSARAKADTQYF
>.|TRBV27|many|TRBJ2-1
TGTGCCAGCACCTCGGACAGCGACAATGAGCAGTTCTTC
CASTSDSDNEQFF
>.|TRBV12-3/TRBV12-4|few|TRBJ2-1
TGTGCCAGCGCAGGGGAGGCGGGAGTTTACAATGAGCAGTTCTTC
CASAGEAGVYNEQFF